Below are 15 T cell receptor beta chains sequenced from a single sample in a study of blood T cell repertoires in COVID-19. Only in-frame clones appear in the TCRdb table, and some are missing; sequencing was by immunoSEQ multiplex PCR. The sample lists 350,000 to 400,000 clones, roughly nine tenths occurring once. Input material: PBMCs or T cells enriched from blood (not recorded which). Receptors originate from a woman aged 40 to 49 who had been exposed to COVID-19.

The genes are TRBV12-3 or TRBV12-4 and TRBJ1-5; TRBD1 agrees at 8 bases. There are 13 residues in the CDR3. Trimming took 6 bases from V and 4 from J; bases not matched to a gene: 2. CDR3 sequence (DNA): TGTGCCAGCAGACGGACAGGGAATCAGCCCCAGCATTTT. Translated: CASRRTGNQPQHF.

The chain employs TRBV2 and TRBJ1-2, with D tentatively TRBD1 (5 bases). The CDR3 loop spans 13 amino acids. Germline CDR1 reads SNHLY; CDR2 reads FYNNEI. V was cut by 2 bases and J by 4 bases, with 8 bases left in between. The CDR3 bases are TGTGCCAGCAGTGAAAGACAGCTCTATGGCTACACCTTC. Translating it yields CASSERQLYGYTF.

V usage is TRBV30 and J usage is TRBJ2-7; D is perhaps TRBD2 (7 bases). The CDR3 is 15 residues long. V lost 0 bases, J lost 5 bases, and 17 bases lay in between. Germline loops: CDR1 GTSNPN, CDR2 SVGIG (reference sequence). The DNA for the CDR3 is TGTGCCTGGAGTGTGGGGCGGGGGCCTAGGGACGAGCAGTACTTC. Amino acids: CAWSVGRGPRDEQYF.

The chain carries TRBV7-6 and TRBJ2-1; 12 bases map to TRBD2. The CDR3 contains 15 residues. Germline trimming cut 3 bases from V and 7 bases from J; bases unmatched to any gene: 4. Germline loops: CDR1 SGHVS, CDR2 FNYEAQ. The CDR3 region has the DNA TGTGCCAGCAGCTTGACTAGCGGGAGTATTAATGAGCAGTTCTTC. Translated: CASSLTSGSINEQFF.

V is TRBV20-1 and J is TRBJ2-7; TRBD2 matches at 10 bases. V shed 3 bases and J 3 bases; nucleotides not matched to a gene: 17. Germline V lookup: CDR1 DFQATT, CDR2 SNEGSKA (reference sequence). The CDR3 is 18 residues long. This chain's CDR3 is CSASSASGRGLAVYEQYF. Here the CDR3 DNA reads TGCAGTGCTAGTAGCGCCTCGGGCCGAGGACTAGCGGTCTACGAGCAGTACTTC.

J is TRBJ1-5 and V is TRBV15; D is undetermined. There are 15 residues in the CDR3. Germline V CDR1 and CDR2: LNHNV, YYDKDF (reference sequence). Trimming cost V 0 bases and J 6 bases, with 12 bases left between them. In DNA form, the CDR3 reads TGTGCCACCAGCAGAGATGTTGAGAGGAGTCAGCCCCAGCATTTT. Protein sequence: CATSRDVERSQPQHF. The full variable domain, rest sourced from reference TRBV15 and TRBJ1-5, is DAMVIQNPRYQVTQFGKPVTLSCSQTLNHNVMYWYQQKSSQAPKLLFHYYDKDFNNEADTPDNFQSRRPNTSFCFLDIRSPGLGDTAMYLCATSRDVERSQPQHFGDGTRLSIL.

This chain uses TRBV19 with TRBJ1-5; TRBD1 agrees at 11 bases. Germline CDR1 reads LNHDA; CDR2 reads SQIVND (reference sequence). The length of the CDR3 is 17 residues. V lost 7 bases to trimming and J lost 3 bases; unmatched junction nucleotides: 11. The CDR3 loop reads CASTQADRGLTNQPQHF. The CDR3 DNA is TGTGCCAGTACCCAGGCGGACAGGGGGCTTACCAATCAGCCCCAGCATTTT.

The chain combines TRBV27 with TRBJ2-6; 7 nucleotides match TRBD1. The germline V gene encodes CDR1 MNHEY and CDR2 SMNVEV (reference sequence). CDR3 length equals 18 residues. V gave up 2 bases and J gave up 0 bases; unmatched junction bases: 7. The CDR3 DNA sequence: TGTGCCAGCAGTTTACGGGGACAGTTTTCCTCTGGGGCCAACGTCCTGACTTTC. It encodes CASSLRGQFSSGANVLTF.

CDR3 in DNA: TGTGCCAGCAGCGTCATAGCGGGGACGAGCTACAATGAGCAGTTCTTC. Protein: CASSVIAGTSYNEQFF. The rearrangement joins TRBV9 to TRBJ2-1, with TRBD2 matching 8 bases. In germline, CDR1 is SGDLS, CDR2 YYNGEE. The CDR3 runs 16 residues. V was clipped by 2 bases and J by 3 bases; unmatched bases: 7.

The sample holds one count of this clone. V usage is TRBV6-4 and J usage is TRBJ1-2; 8 positions match TRBD1. This CDR3 spans 15 amino acids. Germline CDR1 is MRHNA and CDR2 is SNTAGT. The ends lost 5 bases at V and 5 bases at J; junction bases unmatched: 10. The CDR3 sequence: CASSPSDRGGYGYTF. The DNA of the CDR3 is TGTGCCAGCAGTCCCTCCGACAGGGGAGGATATGGCTACACCTTC.

This chain joins TRBV12-3 or TRBV12-4 and TRBJ1-1, with a tentative D call TRBD1 (5 bases). V was pared by 3 bases and J by 5 bases, with 10 bases between. This CDR3 has 13 residues. CDR3 in amino acids: CASSFTRDTEAFF. DNA of the CDR3: TGTGCCAGCAGTTTCACCAGGGATACTGAAGCTTTCTTT.

The gene calls are TRBV2 and TRBJ1-3; D perhaps matches TRBD1 (5 bases). Deletions cut 8 bases from V and 3 bases from J, with 17 bases between. The CDR3 spans 15 residues. Germline loops: CDR1 SNHLY, CDR2 FYNNEI. The CDR3 bases are TGTGCCAGCTCCCTGGGGCAATCGTTTGGAAACACCATATATTTT. Translation gives CASSLGQSFGNTIYF.

The chain recombines TRBV5-1 with TRBJ1-1; a weak D match, TRBD1 (6 bases). The germline V and J ends were trimmed by 4 bases and 7 bases, with 23 bases remaining between them. This CDR3 spans 16 amino acids. In germline, CDR1 is SGHRS, CDR2 YFSETQ. The CDR3 spells CASSLTVGARIGEAFF. The CDR3 coding sequence is TGCGCCAGCAGCCTGACGGTGGGGGCTAGGATTGGTGAAGCTTTCTTT.

The rearrangement joins TRBV5-1 to TRBJ2-7; D may be TRBD1 (5 bases). Germline CDR1 and CDR2: SGHRS and YFSETQ. The CDR3 covers 14 residues. The germline V and J ends were trimmed by 0 bases and 5 bases, with 12 bases remaining between them. CDR3 in DNA: TGCGCCAGCAGCTTGGATTTTGGGGCCCACGAGCAGTACTTC. Its translation: CASSLDFGAHEQYF.

The chain has TRBV5-1 and TRBJ1-3, with 9 positions matching TRBD1. Germline V gives CDR1 SGHRS, CDR2 YFSETQ. CDR3 length: 17 residues. J gave up 2 bases and V 0 bases, and 6 bases lay outside the gene matches. This chain's CDR3 is CASSLGGTGSTGNTIYF. The CDR3 nucleotides are TGCGCCAGCAGCTTGGGCGGGACAGGGTCGACTGGAAACACCATATATTTT.